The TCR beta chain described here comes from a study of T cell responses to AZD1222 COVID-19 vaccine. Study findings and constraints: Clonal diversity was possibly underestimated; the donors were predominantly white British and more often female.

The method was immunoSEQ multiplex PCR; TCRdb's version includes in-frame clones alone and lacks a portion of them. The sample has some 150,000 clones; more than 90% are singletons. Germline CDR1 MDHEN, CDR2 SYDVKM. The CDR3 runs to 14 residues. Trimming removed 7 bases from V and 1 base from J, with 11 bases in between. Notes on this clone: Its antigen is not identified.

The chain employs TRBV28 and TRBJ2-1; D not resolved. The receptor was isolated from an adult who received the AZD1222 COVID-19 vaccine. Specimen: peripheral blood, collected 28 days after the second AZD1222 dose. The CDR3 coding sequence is TGTGCCAGCACCCTTGATCTTTCCTACAATGAGCAGTTCTTC. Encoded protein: CASTLDLSYNEQFF.